Listed below are T cell receptor beta chains from one sample, sequenced in a study of CD8+CD57+ T cells in acquired aplastic anemia. MiXCR, run by TCRdb on the reads, gives a single entry per CDR3 protein. The repertoire includes approximately 98,000 distinct CDR3 sequences, around 62% of them detected once, and more than 55% sits in the top ten. Sequencing was done on a sample of sorted CD4+, CD8+, or CD8+CD57+ T cells (not recorded which) from PBMCs. The receptors were sampled from a human donor with aplastic anemia. The CDR3 runs from the conserved cysteine through the conserved F or W. D genes are given only for firm matches. Only some rows state a clone size, as once, few, many or a class for expanded clones.

clone_size,v_call,d_call,j_call,cdr3_aa,cdr3_nt
-,TRBV7-6,-,TRBJ2-6,CASSLVRGRGANVLTF,TGTGCCAGCAGCTTAGTTAGGGGGAGAGGGGCCAACGTCCTGACTTTC
-,TRBV18,TRBD1,TRBJ2-7,CASSPRPGQGHERYF,TGTGCCAGCTCACCGCGGCCGGGACAGGGACACGAGCGGTACTTC
once,TRBV7-3,-,TRBJ1-2,CASSSATDANYGYTF,TGTGCCAGCAGCTCGGCGACAGACGCTAACTATGGCTACACCTTC
few,TRBV24-1,TRBD1,TRBJ2-2,CATSESYRGRNTGELFF,TGTGCCACCAGTGAGTCGTACAGGGGGCGGAACACCGGGGAGCTGTTTTTT
-,TRBV7-2,TRBD1,TRBJ2-5,CASSLLQGAQYF,TGTGCCAGCAGCTTACTTCAGGGGGCCCAGTACTTC
-,TRBV7-3,-,TRBJ2-3,CASSFPTDTQYF,TGTGCCAGCAGCTTCCCTACAGATACGCAGTATTTT
-,TRBV19,-,TRBJ1-1,CASRSRQPYEAFF,TGTGCCAGTAGGTCCCGGCAGCCTTACGAAGCTTTCTTT
few,TRBV15,-,TRBJ2-7,CATSRDGGRLYEQYF,TGTGCCACCAGCAGAGATGGTGGGAGGCTCTACGAGCAGTACTTC
-,TRBV7-8,-,TRBJ2-7,CASSFGPYEQYF,TGTGCCAGCAGCTTCGGCCCATACGAGCAGTACTTC
few,TRBV2,TRBD1,TRBJ2-5,CASSEDRGLGETQYF,TGTGCCAGCAGTGAAGACAGGGGGCTTGGAGAGACCCAGTACTTC
medium-sized,TRBV7-6,-,TRBJ2-5,CASSRDVGLQYF,TGTGCCAGCAGCCGAGACGTGGGGCTACAGTACTTC
few,TRBV20-1,-,TRBJ2-1,CSAGTGTRSYNEQFF,TGCAGTGCTGGGACCGGGACGAGATCCTACAATGAGCAGTTCTTC
-,TRBV7-9,-,TRBJ1-6,CASSLVVNSPLHF,TGTGCCAGCAGCTTAGTTGTTAATTCACCCCTCCACTTT
-,TRBV7-7,TRBD1,TRBJ1-1,CASSLERGRAFF,TGTGCCAGCAGCTTAGAGAGGGGGCGAGCTTTCTTT
-,TRBV19,TRBD1,TRBJ1-5,CASSIPQGAGQPQHF,TGTGCCAGTAGTATACCCCAGGGGGCCGGGCAGCCCCAGCATTTT
few,TRBV15,-,TRBJ1-5,CATSRRFSGSNQPQHF,TGTGCCACCAGCAGGAGATTTTCGGGGAGCAATCAGCCCCAGCATTTT
-,TRBV2,-,TRBJ1-3,CASSLNYRPSSGNTIYF,TGTGCCAGCAGCCTAAATTACCGGCCTTCCTCTGGAAACACCATATATTTT
-,TRBV7-3,-,TRBJ2-2,CASSLSPSLNTGELFF,TGTGCCAGCAGCTTAAGCCCTAGTCTTAACACCGGGGAGCTGTTTTTT
-,TRBV20-1,-,TRBJ2-1,CSAYGGSSYNEQFF,TGCAGTGCCTACGGAGGGAGCTCCTACAATGAGCAGTTCTTC
once,TRBV6-5,-,TRBJ2-7,CASSYSTQVLRQYF,TGTGCCAGCAGTTACTCGACCCAGGTCCTTCGGCAGTACTTC
few,TRBV7-8,TRBD1,TRBJ1-1,CASSQGENTEAFF,TGTGCCAGCAGTCAGGGGGAGAACACTGAAGCTTTCTTT
many,TRBV27,-,TRBJ2-7,CASSLSPGVNYEQYF,TGTGCCAGCAGTTTATCACCCGGGGTAAACTACGAGCAGTACTTC
-,TRBV20-1,-,TRBJ1-1,CSARDTFGGGAGKAFF,TGCAGTGCTAGAGATACGTTTGGCGGGGGCGCAGGGAAAGCTTTCTTT
-,TRBV29-1,TRBD2,TRBJ2-7,CSLRGLAGEQYF,TGCAGCCTGAGGGGACTAGCGGGAGAGCAGTACTTC
many,TRBV9,TRBD2,TRBJ2-7,CASSGSTSGSYEQYF,TGTGCCAGCAGCGGATCTACTAGCGGGAGCTACGAGCAGTACTTC
-,TRBV7-7,TRBD1,TRBJ2-5,CASSWDRRETQYF,TGTGCTAGCAGCTGGGACAGGAGGGAGACCCAGTACTTC
-,TRBV20-1,-,TRBJ2-3,CSARNRDYTQYF,TGCAGTGCTAGAAACCGGGACTATACGCAGTATTTT
few,TRBV10-2,-,TRBJ2-5,CASGRGTSETQYF,TGCGCCAGCGGTAGAGGGACTTCAGAGACCCAGTACTTC
-,TRBV6-1,TRBD1,TRBJ2-1,CASSADRDSYNEQFF,TGTGCCAGCAGTGCGGACAGGGACTCCTACAATGAGCAGTTCTTC
few,TRBV20-1,-,TRBJ1-5,CSARVQALGAQHF,TGCAGTGCTAGAGTCCAGGCTCTAGGGGCCCAGCATTTT
-,TRBV15,TRBD1,TRBJ2-7,CATSRDRQGEQYF,TGTGCCACCAGCAGAGATCGACAGGGCGAGCAGTACTTC
-,TRBV20-1,-,TRBJ2-6,CSAREGFGANVLTF,TGCAGTGCTAGAGAAGGGTTCGGGGCCAACGTCCTGACTTTC
-,TRBV19,-,TRBJ1-5,CASWSGNSNQPQHF,TGTGCCAGTTGGTCTGGAAATAGCAATCAGCCCCAGCATTTT
-,TRBV25-1,TRBD1,TRBJ1-1,CASGDRRNTEAFF,TGTGCCAGCGGGGACAGGCGGAACACTGAAGCTTTCTTT
-,TRBV20-1,TRBD2,TRBJ2-3,CSASNPSGKTDTQYF,TGCAGTGCTAGTAATCCTAGCGGGAAAACAGATACGCAGTATTTT
-,TRBV10-3,TRBD2,TRBJ2-3,CAISEAGGGTDTQYF,TGTGCCATCAGTGAGGCGGGGGGCGGTACAGATACGCAGTATTTT
-,TRBV24-1,-,TRBJ2-3,CATSGGNTDTQYF,TGTGCCACCAGTGGGGGGAACACAGATACGCAGTATTTT
many,TRBV7-9,-,TRBJ1-2,CASSLNYGYTF,TGTGCCAGCAGCCTTAACTATGGCTACACCTTC
few,TRBV20-1,-,TRBJ1-2,CSAQLRPDGYTF,TGCAGTGCTCAGCTGCGCCCGGATGGCTACACCTTC
once,TRBV29-1,-,TRBJ2-1,CSVILTSAGNEQFF,TGCAGCGTCATATTGACTAGTGCGGGCAATGAGCAGTTCTTC
-,TRBV2,-,TRBJ2-3,CASRQGGTDTQYF,TGTGCCAGCAGGCAGGGAGGCACAGATACGCAGTATTTT
few,TRBV10-3,-,TRBJ2-5,CAIRRDKSRETQYF,TGTGCCATCAGACGGGACAAGAGCCGAGAGACCCAGTACTTC
-,TRBV15,TRBD2,TRBJ2-3,CATSPRAGGYTDTQYF,TGTGCCACCAGCCCACGGGCGGGGGGTTACACAGATACGCAGTATTTT
-,TRBV29-1,-,TRBJ1-5,CSTGDSNQPQHF,TGCTCAACCGGCGATAGCAATCAGCCCCAGCATTTT
-,TRBV7-9,TRBD1,TRBJ1-6,CAKPDGQVGSPLHF,TGTGCCAAACCGGACGGACAGGTCGGTTCACCCCTCCACTTT
once,TRBV19,-,TRBJ1-1,CASGYLNTEAFF,TGTGCCAGTGGGTACTTGAACACTGAAGCTTTCTTT
-,TRBV10-3,TRBD1,TRBJ2-5,CATSRDRGLEPQYF,TGTGCCACGTCCCGGGACAGGGGTCTGGAGCCCCAGTACTTC
once,TRBV15,-,TRBJ1-2,CATSRDLPRPEDGYTF,TGTGCCACCAGCAGAGATCTACCGAGGCCGGAGGATGGCTACACCTTC
-,TRBV5-1,TRBD2,TRBJ2-7,CASSLQAGEQYF,TGCGCCAGCAGCTTACAAGCGGGAGAGCAGTACTTC
-,TRBV11-2,-,TRBJ2-5,CASRKTMNQETQYF,TGTGCCAGCAGAAAAACCATGAATCAAGAGACCCAGTACTTC
-,TRBV7-9,-,TRBJ2-7,CASSQDWGRYEQYF,TGTGCCAGCAGCCAGGACTGGGGGAGGTACGAGCAGTACTTC
-,TRBV24-1,TRBD1,TRBJ1-2,CATSDPGQDCGYTF,TGTGCCACCAGTGATCCGGGACAGGACTGTGGCTACACCTTC